A single sample gave rise to the 22 T cell receptor beta chains below, sequenced in a study of vaccination effects on CD4 cells after COVID-19 (dated by TCRdb to 2021 to 2024). The antigens for these receptors are not known. The library was generated by the immunoSEQ multiplex PCR assay. In TCRdb, the immuneACCESS table is reduced to in-frame sequences with V and J assigned. These tables do not hold every clone; where another copy was compared, an unresolved V gene accounts for under half, and the others remain unexplained. The sample table records some 15,000 clones; 70% of these occur just once. Clones ranked in the top ten supply approximately 9.2% of the sample. In the ViraFEST assay, PBMC were stimulated with viral peptide pools, and antigen-specific CD4+ T cell clonotypes were then identified by expansion using TCR sequencing. After around 10 days of culture, CD4+ T cells were isolated with the EasySep CD4+ T cell isolation kit. Two doses of either the BNT162b2 or the mRNA-1273 mRNA SARS-CoV-2 vaccine were administered to participants.

The sequenced sample was CD4+ T cells from PBMCs cultured with SARS-CoV-2 spike peptides, obtained after COVID-19 vaccination. Per the publication, the cell subset or site label means: SARS-CoV-2 spike overlapping peptide pool stimulation. The receptor set was obtained from a human donor who received a COVID-19 vaccine.

The chain couples TRBV25-1 to TRBJ2-1; D not certain. V shed 3 bases and J shed 5 bases, with 8 bases lying between them. Germline CDR1 MGHDK, CDR2 SYGVNS. The CDR3 is 13 residues long. This chain's CDR3 is CASSETLNNEQFF. CDR3 DNA: TGTGCCAGCAGTGAGACGTTAAACAATGAGCAGTTCTTC. Together with reference TRBV25-1 and TRBJ2-1, the CDR3 gives the full variable domain: EADIYQTPRYLVIGTGKKITLECSQTMGHDKMYWYQQDPGMELHLIHYSYGVNSTEKGDLSSESTVSRIRTEHFPLTLESARPSHTSQYLCASSETLNNEQFFGPGTRLTVL.

The chain employs TRBV11-2 and TRBJ1-2; possible D gene TRBD1, 6 bases. The V and J ends lost 0 bases and 0 bases respectively, with 8 bases between them. Germline assignment: CDR1 SGHAT and CDR2 FQNNGV. The CDR3 sequence is 15 residues long. The CDR3 protein is CASSLEGAANYGYTF. CDR3 in DNA: TGTGCCAGCAGCTTAGAGGGGGCAGCTAACTATGGCTACACCTTC.

The chain combines TRBV11-2 with TRBJ2-4, with D maybe TRBD2 (6 bases). V was trimmed by 5 bases and J by 2 bases, leaving 22 bases between them. CDR1 and CDR2 (germline): SGHAT, FQNNGV. This CDR3 has 18 residues. The CDR3 reads CASSPGGTSSVSKNIQYF. CDR3 nucleotide sequence: TGTGCCAGCAGCCCCGGTGGGACTTCCTCCGTGTCCAAAAACATTCAGTACTTC. Looking up the rest from reference TRBV11-2 and TRBJ2-4 gives the full variable domain: EAGVAQSPRYKIIEKRQSVAFWCNPISGHATLYWYQQILGQGPKLLIQFQNNGVVDDSQLPKDRFSAERLKGVDSTLKIQPAKLEDSAVYLCASSPGGTSSVSKNIQYFGAGTRLSVL.

J is TRBJ1-2 and V is TRBV6-5, with TRBD1 as a possible D gene (5 bases). The ends were cut back, 6 bases at V and 8 bases at J, with 22 bases in the middle. The germline V gene has CDR1 MNHEY and CDR2 SVGAGI. CDR3 length equals 15 residues. CDR3 coding DNA: TGTGCCAGCAGAACACTCGGACGGACCCGGGGGGGCTACACCTTC. The encoded protein is CASRTLGRTRGGYTF.

This clone is a singleton in its sample. The chain recombines TRBV6-2 or TRBV6-3 with TRBJ1-2, with 7 bases lining up with TRBD1. Germline V gene data show CDR1 as MNHEY and CDR2 as SVGEGT. Trimming cost V 4 bases and J 5 bases; bases outside gene matches: 10. There are 15 residues in the CDR3. The CDR3 DNA reads TGTGCCAGCAGTTTACCGCCCGGGACAGCTTATGGCTACACCTTC. Its protein product is CASSLPPGTAYGYTF.

The CDR3, as DNA: TGTGCCAGCAGCCAAACCGGGACAACGGCTTTCTTT. Translation: CASSQTGTTAFF. The V and J genes are TRBV12-3 or TRBV12-4 and TRBJ1-1, with D possibly matching TRBD1 (6 bases). CDR3 length: 12 amino acids. V was shortened by 6 bases and J by 11 bases, with 16 bases between the two germline ends.

This chain joins TRBV2 and TRBJ1-1; a weak D match, TRBD1 (5 bases). The CDR3 extends over 14 amino acids. Trimming took 1 base from V and 1 from J, leaving 7 bases between them. Germline CDR1 and CDR2: SNHLY and FYNNEI. This chain's CDR3 is CASSEGQKNTEAFF. The CDR3 DNA reads as TGTGCCAGCAGTGAAGGACAGAAGAACACTGAAGCTTTCTTT.

Here the CDR3 reads CASSQMLNTEAFF. CDR3 sequence (DNA): TGTGCCAGCAGCCAAATGCTAAACACTGAAGCTTTCTTT. J is TRBJ1-1 and V is TRBV3-1 (or the pseudogene TRBV3-2), with unresolved D. Looked up from germline, CDR1 is LGHDT and CDR2 is YNNKEL (reference sequence). V lost 2 bases and J lost 2, with 6 bases in between. The CDR3 runs 13 residues.

This chain joins TRBV6-6 and TRBJ1-2; TRBD1 matches at 12 bases. Germline CDR1 is MNHNY and CDR2 is SVGAGI (reference sequence). This CDR3 region has 12 residues. With V trimmed by 11 bases and J by 7 bases, 5 bases remained unmatched. This chain's CDR3 is CAGGQGAIGYTF. In DNA form, the CDR3 reads TGTGCCGGGGGACAGGGGGCAATTGGCTACACCTTC.

The J gene is TRBJ1-1, the V gene TRBV6-5, with a possible D match to TRBD1 (5 bases). V was pared by 7 bases and J by 5 bases, with 11 bases between. The CDR3 sequence is 12 residues long. Germline lookup yields CDR1 MNHEY and CDR2 SVGAGI. The CDR3 coding sequence is TGTGCCAGCACGAAGGGGCTGACTGAAGCTTTCTTT. Protein: CASTKGLTEAFF.

Only one count was recorded for this clone. V and J are TRBV28 and TRBJ2-2; possible D gene TRBD2, 6 bases. The CDR3 runs 15 residues. Germline lookup yields CDR1 MDHEN and CDR2 SYDVKM. V lost 2 bases, J lost 3 bases, and 10 bases lay in between. CDR3 region: CASSLPAGYTGELFF. DNA of the CDR3: TGTGCCAGCAGTTTACCCGCGGGGTACACCGGGGAGCTGTTTTTT.

The CDR3 loop reads CATSRNRGPTNEKLFF. The CDR3, as DNA: TGTGCCACCAGCAGAAACAGGGGTCCGACTAATGAAAAACTGTTTTTT. The V call is TRBV15, the J call TRBJ1-4, with 7 bases that match TRBD1. CDR3 size: 16 residues. After removal of 2 bases from V and 2 bases from J, the junction contained 5 bases not matched to a gene. The germline V gene encodes CDR1 LNHNV and CDR2 YYDKDF (reference sequence).

The chain combines TRBV10-3 with TRBJ2-5; no clear D. This CDR3 is built from 10 residues. V dropped 10 bases and J dropped 4 bases, with 7 bases sitting between them. Germline CDR1 and CDR2: ENHRY and SYGVKD. The CDR3 sequence is CATRGETQYF. CDR3 bases: TGTGCCACCCGCGGAGAGACCCAGTACTTC.

The V and J genes are TRBV21-1 and TRBJ2-7. TRBV21-1 represents a pseudogene. This CDR3 is 15 amino acids long. CDR3 coding DNA: TGTGCCAGCAGCAAAGACGAGGGGCGAGACGGCGAGCAGTACTTC. Protein: CASSKDEGRDGEQYF.

V gene TRBV7-2 combines with J gene TRBJ2-2, with no clear D. This CDR3 is 17 amino acids long. Trimming left V 2 bases short and J 0 bases short, with 13 bases between. CDR1 is SGHTA, CDR2 FQGNSA, per germline. In nucleotides, the CDR3 is TGTGCCAGCAGCTTAAGCCAGTCGAACGCGAACACCGGGGAGCTGTTTTTT. Translated: CASSLSQSNANTGELFF.

The chain recombines TRBV25-1 with TRBJ2-5; tentatively, D is TRBD1 (5 bases). CDR1 MGHDK and CDR2 SYGVNS come from the germline V gene. Trimming removed 7 bases from V and 2 bases from J, with 14 bases in between. This CDR3 is 14 amino acids long. CDR3: CASTQGRVQETQYF. Written as DNA, the CDR3 is TGTGCCAGCACCCAGGGCAGGGTACAAGAGACCCAGTACTTC.

This chain joins TRBV18 and TRBJ2-2; D is uncertain. Trimming stripped 4 bases from V and 7 bases from J, with 7 bases between. The CDR3 consists of 12 residues. From germline, CDR1 is KGHSH and CDR2 LQKENI. CDR3 sequence: CASSHGDGELFF. In DNA form, the CDR3 reads TGTGCCAGCTCACATGGGGACGGGGAGCTGTTTTTT.

The chain employs TRBV19 and TRBJ2-2, with D possibly matching TRBD2 (7 bases). The CDR3 consists of 15 residues. CDR1 and CDR2 (germline): LNHDA, SQIVND (reference sequence). V lost 7 bases, J lost 6 bases, and 18 bases lay in between. The CDR3 DNA is TGTGCCAGTACCCCGAGGGGGAGGGTCCCCGGGGAGCTGTTTTTT. Its translation is CASTPRGRVPGELFF.

The genes are TRBV10-3 and TRBJ2-7; 10 bases are shared with TRBD2. V dropped 7 bases and J dropped 2; count of bases not matched to a gene: 5. Germline lookup yields CDR1 ENHRY and CDR2 SYGVKD. The CDR3 length is 14 residues. The CDR3 region has the DNA TGTGCCATCACCGCCGGACTAGCGGCCTACGAGCAGTACTTC. Protein product: CAITAGLAAYEQYF.

The V and J genes are TRBV2 and TRBJ2-1; D assignment may be TRBD1 or TRBD2 (5 bases each). Germline V CDR1 and CDR2: SNHLY, FYNNEI. Trimming stripped 6 bases from V and 0 bases from J, with 12 bases between. CDR3 length equals 15 residues. The CDR3 loop reads CASSGTRFSYNEQFF. The CDR3 nucleotides read TGTGCCAGCAGCGGGACGAGATTCTCCTACAATGAGCAGTTCTTC.

The V and J genes are TRBV30 and TRBJ2-5; 7 nucleotides match TRBD1. Germline V CDR1 and CDR2: GTSNPN, SVGIG (reference sequence). With 4 bases clipped from V and 4 bases from J, the junction kept 9 bases outside the gene matches. The CDR3 covers 14 residues. The CDR3 region has the DNA TGTGCCTGGAAACGGACAGGCGGTCGAGAGACCCAGTACTTC. Encoded protein: CAWKRTGGRETQYF.

The gene calls are TRBV19 and TRBJ2-1; 10 nucleotides align to TRBD2. There are 15 residues in the CDR3. In germline, CDR1 is LNHDA, CDR2 SQIVND (reference sequence). J lost 9 bases, V lost 2 bases, and 7 bases had no gene match. CDR3 bases: TGTGCCAGTAGTATAAGGTCTAGCGGGAGTAGTGAGCAGTTCTTC. Translating it yields CASSIRSSGSSEQFF.